This TCR beta chain was sequenced during a study of blood T cell repertoires in COVID-19. Study-wide context: Samples representing acute and convalescent COVID-19 were sourced from the United States, Italy and Spain.

The CDR3 runs 16 residues. In germline, CDR1 is KGHSH, CDR2 LQKENI. V was pared by 3 bases and J by 0 bases, with 7 bases of the junction left unmatched. Method: immunoSEQ multiplex PCR; TCRdb's copy keeps in-frame clones and lacks some. Altogether around 250,000 clones are present, about 83% being singletons, with the ten largest covering 5.5% to 6.5%. The receptor comes from a woman older than 75 with COVID-19, enrolled during active disease. Sequenced material: peripheral blood. The chain carries TRBV18 and TRBJ2-7; 8 positions agree with TRBD2. In DNA, the CDR3 is TGTGCCAGCTCACCCGTTGTGGCGGGGGGCTCCTACGAGCAGTACTTC. This gives the protein CASSPVVAGGSYEQYF.